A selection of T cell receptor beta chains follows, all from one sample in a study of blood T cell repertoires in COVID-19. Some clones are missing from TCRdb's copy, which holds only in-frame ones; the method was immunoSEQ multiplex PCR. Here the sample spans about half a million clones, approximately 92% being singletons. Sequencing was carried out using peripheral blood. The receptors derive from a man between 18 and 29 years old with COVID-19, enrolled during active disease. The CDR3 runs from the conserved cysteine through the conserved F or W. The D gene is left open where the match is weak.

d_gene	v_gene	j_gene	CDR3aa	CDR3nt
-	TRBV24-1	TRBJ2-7	CATSDSRGLGEQYF	TGTGCCACCAGTGATTCGCGGGGCTTAGGAGAGCAGTACTTC
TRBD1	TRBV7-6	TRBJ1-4	CASSRELRGNEKLFF	TGTGCCAGCAGCCGCGAACTCAGGGGGAATGAAAAACTGTTTTTT
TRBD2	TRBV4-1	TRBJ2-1	CASSQDRGDEQFF	TGCGCCAGCAGCCAAGATCGGGGGGATGAGCAGTTCTTC
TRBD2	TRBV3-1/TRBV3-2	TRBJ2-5	CASSHLHGGVTQYF	TGTGCCAGCAGCCATCTCCATGGGGGGGTGACCCAGTACTTC
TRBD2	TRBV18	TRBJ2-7	CASSSYVLAGGSYEQYF	TGTGCCAGCTCATCCTACGTCCTAGCGGGCGGCTCCTACGAGCAGTACTTC
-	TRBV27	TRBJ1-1	CASSFFGATEAFF	TGTGCCAGCAGTTTTTTCGGAGCCACTGAAGCTTTCTTT
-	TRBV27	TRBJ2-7	CASSLYGGREQYF	TGTGCCAGCAGTTTATACGGGGGACGCGAGCAGTACTTC
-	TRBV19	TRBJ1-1	CASSISGTSATEAFF	TGTGCCAGTAGTATATCAGGGACTTCAGCAACTGAAGCTTTCTTT
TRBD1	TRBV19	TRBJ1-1	CASSRRDRGSGNTEAFF	TGTGCCAGTAGTAGGAGGGACAGGGGGAGCGGGAACACTGAAGCTTTCTTT
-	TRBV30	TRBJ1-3	CAWSPSGNTIYF	TGTGCCTGGAGTCCGTCGGGAAACACCATATATTTT
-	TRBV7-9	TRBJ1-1	CASSPPQRNTEAFF	TGTGCCAGCAGCCCTCCACAGAGGAACACTGAAGCTTTCTTT